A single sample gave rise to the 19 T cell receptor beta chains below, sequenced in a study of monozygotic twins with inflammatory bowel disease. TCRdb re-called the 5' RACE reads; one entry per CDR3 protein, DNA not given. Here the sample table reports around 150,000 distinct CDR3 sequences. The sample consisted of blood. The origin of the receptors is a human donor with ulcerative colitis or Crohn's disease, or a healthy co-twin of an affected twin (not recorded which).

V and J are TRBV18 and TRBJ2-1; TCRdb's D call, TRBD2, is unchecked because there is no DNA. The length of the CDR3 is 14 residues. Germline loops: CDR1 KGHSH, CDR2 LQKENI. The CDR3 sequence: CASSPIADYNEQFF.

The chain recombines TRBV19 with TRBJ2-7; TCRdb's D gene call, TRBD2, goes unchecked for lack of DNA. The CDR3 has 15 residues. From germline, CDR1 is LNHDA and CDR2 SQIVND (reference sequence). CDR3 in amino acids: CASSIDVGLANEQYF.

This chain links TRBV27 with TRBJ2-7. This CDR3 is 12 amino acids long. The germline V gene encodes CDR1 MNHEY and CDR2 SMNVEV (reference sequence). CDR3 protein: CASNGSTYEQYF.

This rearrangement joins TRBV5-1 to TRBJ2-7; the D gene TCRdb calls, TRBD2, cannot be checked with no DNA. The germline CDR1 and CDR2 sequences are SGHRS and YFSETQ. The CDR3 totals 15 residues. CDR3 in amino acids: CASSPRGLAEGEQYF.

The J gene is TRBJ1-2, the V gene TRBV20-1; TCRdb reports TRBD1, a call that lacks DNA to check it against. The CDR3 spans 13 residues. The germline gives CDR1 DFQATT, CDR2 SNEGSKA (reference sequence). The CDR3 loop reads CSALTGTNYGYTF.

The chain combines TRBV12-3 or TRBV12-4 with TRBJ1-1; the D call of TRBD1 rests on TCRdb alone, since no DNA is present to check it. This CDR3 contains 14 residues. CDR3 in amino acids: CASNSDRARTEAFF.

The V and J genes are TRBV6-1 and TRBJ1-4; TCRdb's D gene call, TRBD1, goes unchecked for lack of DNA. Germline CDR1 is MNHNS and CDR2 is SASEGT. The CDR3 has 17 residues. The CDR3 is CASRPGQGAQGNEKLFF.

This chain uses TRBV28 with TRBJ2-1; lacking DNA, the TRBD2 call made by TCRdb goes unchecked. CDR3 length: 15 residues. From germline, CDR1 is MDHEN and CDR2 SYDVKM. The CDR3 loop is CASSRLAGGRNEQFF.

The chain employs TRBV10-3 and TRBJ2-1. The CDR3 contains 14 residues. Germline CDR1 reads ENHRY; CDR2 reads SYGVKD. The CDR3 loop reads CAISESTQPNEQFF.

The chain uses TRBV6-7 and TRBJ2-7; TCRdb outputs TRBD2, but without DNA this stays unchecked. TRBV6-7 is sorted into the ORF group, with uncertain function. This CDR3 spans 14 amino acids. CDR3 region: CASSYAAGGDEQYF.

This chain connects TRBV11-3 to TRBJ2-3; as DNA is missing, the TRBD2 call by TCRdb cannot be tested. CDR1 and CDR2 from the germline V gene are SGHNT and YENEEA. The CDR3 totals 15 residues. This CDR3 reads CASSPGGGSTDTQYF.

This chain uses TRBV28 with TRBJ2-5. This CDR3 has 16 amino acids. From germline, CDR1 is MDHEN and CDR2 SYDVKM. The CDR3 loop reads CASSLSLLVRGETQYF.

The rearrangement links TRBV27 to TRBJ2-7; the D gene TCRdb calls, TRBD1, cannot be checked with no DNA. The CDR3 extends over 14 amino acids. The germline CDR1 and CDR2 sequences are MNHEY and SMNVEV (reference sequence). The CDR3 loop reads CASSFGQSSYEQYF.

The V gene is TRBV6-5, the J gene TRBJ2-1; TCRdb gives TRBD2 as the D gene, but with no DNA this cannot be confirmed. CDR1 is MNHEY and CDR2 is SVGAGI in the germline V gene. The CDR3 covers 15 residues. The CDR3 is CASSYSGLAGEPQFF.

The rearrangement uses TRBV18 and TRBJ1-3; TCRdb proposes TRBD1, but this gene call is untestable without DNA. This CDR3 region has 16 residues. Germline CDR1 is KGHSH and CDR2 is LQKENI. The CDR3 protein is CASSPPGQAPRNTIYF. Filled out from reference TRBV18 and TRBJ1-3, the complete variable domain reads NAGVMQNPRHLVRRRGQEARLRCSPMKGHSHVYWYRQLPEEGLKFMVYLQKENIIDESGMPKERFSAEFPKEGPSILRIQQVVRGDSAAYFCASSPPGQAPRNTIYFGEGSWLTVV.

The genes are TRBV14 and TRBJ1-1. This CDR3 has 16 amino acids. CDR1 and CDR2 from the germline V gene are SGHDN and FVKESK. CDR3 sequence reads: CASSQGYRHLNTEAFF.

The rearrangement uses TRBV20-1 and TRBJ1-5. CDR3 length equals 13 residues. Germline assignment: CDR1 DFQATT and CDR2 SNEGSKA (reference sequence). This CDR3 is CSARREGLEPQHF.

This chain's CDR3 is CASSSQGFYTF. The chain links TRBV27 to TRBJ1-2; lacking DNA, the TRBD1 call made by TCRdb goes unchecked. The CDR3 is made up of 11 amino acids. CDR1 and CDR2 from the germline V gene are MNHEY and SMNVEV (reference sequence).

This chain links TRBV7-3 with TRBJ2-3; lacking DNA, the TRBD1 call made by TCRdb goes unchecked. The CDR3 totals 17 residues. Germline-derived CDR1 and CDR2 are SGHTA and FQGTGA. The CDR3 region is CASANPGQGARTDTQYF.